This note documents a single T cell receptor (beta chain) sequence. Its antigen remains unidentified. CDR1 is MDHEN, CDR2 SYDVKM, per germline. The CDR3 is 15 amino acids. The V end lost 7 bases, the J end lost 8 bases, and 20 bases lay between the germline ends. The data stem from a study of T cell clones after liver transplantation. Study background: TCRbeta sequencing after a pre-transplant mixed lymphocyte reaction identified graft-donor-reactive clones, later tracked in post-transplant blood. Study-level points and caveats: Small, mixed patient groups and varying post-transplant times limit these conclusions.

Data came from immunoSEQ multiplex PCR; TCRdb stores just in-frame clones and leaves some out. The sample shows 40,000 to 65,000 clones, less than 85% of them seen only once. This material consisted of CD4+ T cells from blood, taken before liver transplant. The receptor was isolated from a human donor who received a liver transplant. The chain couples TRBV28 to TRBJ1-4, with D possibly matching TRBD1 (5 bases). The CDR3 sequence is CASKEGRAFREKLFF. The CDR3 nucleotides read TGTGCCAGCAAGGAGGGGCGGGCTTTTCGGGAAAAACTGTTTTTT.